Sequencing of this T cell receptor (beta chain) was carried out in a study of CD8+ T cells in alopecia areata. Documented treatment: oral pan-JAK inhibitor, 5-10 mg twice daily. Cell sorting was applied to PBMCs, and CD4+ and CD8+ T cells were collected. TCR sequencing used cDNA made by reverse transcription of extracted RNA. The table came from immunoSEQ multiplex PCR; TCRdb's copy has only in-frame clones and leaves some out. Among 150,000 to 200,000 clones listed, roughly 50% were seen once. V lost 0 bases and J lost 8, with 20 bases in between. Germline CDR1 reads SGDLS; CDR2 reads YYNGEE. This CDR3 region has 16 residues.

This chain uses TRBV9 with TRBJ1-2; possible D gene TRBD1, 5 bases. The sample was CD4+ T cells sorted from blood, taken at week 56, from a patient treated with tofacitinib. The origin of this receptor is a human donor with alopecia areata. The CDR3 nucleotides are TGTGCCAGCAGCGTAGATCCGCAGGGCGCTACTGGGGGCTACACCTTC. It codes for CASSVDPQGATGGYTF.